The 23 T cell receptor beta chains below were found in one sample sequenced in a study of PD-L1 blockade in urothelial cancer. Method: immunoSEQ multiplex PCR; TCRdb's copy keeps in-frame clones and lacks some. The repertoire holds under 95,000 clones, with more than 75% as singletons. The sample's time point: pretreatment peripheral blood. The sequencing here drew on PBMCs, taken around atezolizumab (anti-PD-L1) treatment. The receptors derive from a man aged 60 to 75 with urothelial cancer.

The chain employs TRBV7-6 and TRBJ2-2; TRBD2 matches at 11 bases. V trimming: 2 bases; J trimming: 6 bases; junction bases outside the gene matches: 2. The V gene's germline CDR1 is SGHVS and CDR2 FNYEAQ. The CDR3 spans 15 residues. This CDR3 reads CASSLPGLAAGELFF. The CDR3 DNA reads TGTGCCAGCAGCTTACCGGGACTAGCGGCCGGGGAGCTGTTTTTT.

This clone was seen repeatedly, ten times or more. The chain links TRBV5-1 to TRBJ1-2; 7 nucleotides agree with TRBD1. This CDR3 spans 15 amino acids. Unmatched junction bases numbered 8, after V lost 0 bases and J lost 6 bases. From germline, CDR1 is SGHRS and CDR2 YFSETQ. The CDR3 loop reads CASSLAVDRENGYTF. In DNA form, the CDR3 reads TGCGCCAGCAGCTTGGCCGTCGACAGGGAGAATGGCTACACCTTC.

The chain joins TRBV6-4 to TRBJ2-7; 8 positions agree with TRBD2. Germline assignment: CDR1 MRHNA and CDR2 SNTAGT. The CDR3 contains 15 residues. V lost 5 bases and J lost 0; bases outside the gene matches: 6. The CDR3 DNA sequence: TGTGCCAGCAGTATCTTTGCGGGAGGCTCCTACGAGCAGTACTTC. Residues: CASSIFAGGSYEQYF.

The CDR3 here is CASSFGRTDTQYF. The CDR3 region has the DNA TGTGCCAGCAGCTTTGGGAGAACAGATACGCAGTATTTT. This chain links TRBV5-8 with TRBJ2-3; D is perhaps TRBD2 (5 bases). V was shortened by 2 bases and J by 3 bases, with 7 bases between the two germline ends. The CDR3 has 13 amino acids. Per germline, CDR1 SGHTS and CDR2 YDEGEE.

The chain's CDR3 is CASSPPRTLVYATNEKLFF. DNA for the CDR3: TGTGCCAGTAGTCCCCCACGGACACTGGTTTATGCAACTAATGAAAAACTGTTTTTT. This rearrangement joins TRBV19 to TRBJ1-4; TRBD1 might be the D (5 bases). V lost 5 bases and J 0 bases, leaving 22 bases between the germline ends. Germline V gene data show CDR1 as LNHDA and CDR2 as SQIVND (reference sequence). CDR3 length equals 19 residues.

V gene TRBV6-1 combines with J gene TRBJ2-7, with D perhaps TRBD1 (5 bases). CDR1 MNHNS and CDR2 SASEGT come from the germline V gene. The V and J ends lost 6 bases and 5 bases respectively, with 11 bases between them. This CDR3 has 12 amino acids. The CDR3 protein is CASRRQNHEQYF. CDR3 DNA sequence: TGTGCCAGCAGGAGACAGAACCACGAGCAGTACTTC.

V is TRBV4-2 and J is TRBJ2-2; 9 positions agree with TRBD2. The trim removed 7 bases at V and 5 bases at J, leaving 8 bases unmatched. From germline, CDR1 is LGHNA and CDR2 YNFKEQ. The CDR3 totals 15 residues. The CDR3 coding sequence is TGTGCCAGCACCCCGGGACTAGCCATTACCGGGGAGCTGTTTTTT. Residues: CASTPGLAITGELFF.

The chain joins TRBV30 to TRBJ1-5, with D uncertain. Germline CDR1 and CDR2: GTSNPN and SVGIG (reference sequence). This CDR3 spans 14 amino acids. V was shortened by 0 bases and J by 6 bases, with 12 bases between the two germline ends. CDR3 in amino acids: CAWSVRLGFQPQHF. The CDR3 DNA follows: TGTGCCTGGAGTGTACGTCTCGGGTTTCAGCCCCAGCATTTT. Full variable domain (missing parts from reference TRBV30 and TRBJ1-5): SQTIHQWPATLVQPVGSPLSLECTVEGTSNPNLYWYRQAAGRGLQLLFYSVGIGQISSEVPQNLSASRPQDRQFILSSKKLLLSDSGFYLCAWSVRLGFQPQHFGDGTRLSIL.

The J gene is TRBJ2-2, the V gene TRBV5-1; possible D gene TRBD2, 6 bases. Germline V gene lookup returns CDR1 SGHRS and CDR2 YFSETQ. The V end was cut by 4 bases, the J end by 0 bases, with 13 bases between. The CDR3 has 16 residues. The CDR3 region has the DNA TGCGCCAGCAGCGGGGGGACGTTAGCGAACACCGGGGAGCTGTTTTTT. Translation: CASSGGTLANTGELFF.

The count of this clone is one. The chain employs TRBV5-6 and TRBJ2-2; 13 bases agree with TRBD2. CDR3 length: 18 residues. Germline V gene sequence: CDR1 SGHDT, CDR2 YYEEEE. V gave up 4 bases and J gave up 4 bases; unmatched junction bases: 10. The CDR3 sequence: CASSILAGGPGSTGELFF. Here the CDR3 DNA reads TGTGCCAGCAGCATACTAGCGGGAGGGCCTGGTAGCACCGGGGAGCTGTTTTTT.

V is TRBV7-9 and J is TRBJ2-3; 8 bases fit TRBD2. Germline CDR1 SEHNR, CDR2 FQNEAQ (reference sequence). Trimming took 2 bases from V and 6 from J; bases not matched to a gene: 1. This CDR3 comprises 13 residues. CDR3 sequence (DNA): TGTGCCAGCAGCTTAAGCGGGAGCGATACGCAGTATTTT. It specifies CASSLSGSDTQYF.

The gene calls are TRBV5-1 and TRBJ1-2; 8 positions agree with TRBD1. Germline values: CDR1 SGHRS, CDR2 YFSETQ. The V segment lost 0 bases and the J segment 2 bases; nucleotides outside the gene matches: 3. The CDR3 covers 15 residues. The CDR3: CASSLARDRNYGYTF. For the CDR3, the DNA is TGCGCCAGCAGCTTGGCTAGGGACAGGAACTATGGCTACACCTTC.

V is TRBV28 and J is TRBJ1-5, with 9 bases matching TRBD1. This CDR3 has 15 residues. Trimming cost V 7 bases and J 11 bases; bases outside gene matches: 15. Germline CDR1 and CDR2: MDHEN and SYDVKM. Here the CDR3 DNA reads TGTGCCAGCACCAACCGGGACAGGGCGCCTTTGGCCCAGCATTTT. This encodes CASTNRDRAPLAQHF.

The chain is built from TRBV4-3 and TRBJ1-2; perhaps TRBD1 as D (6 bases). Germline CDR1 is LGHNA and CDR2 is YSLEER. Deletions cut 2 bases from V and 0 bases from J, with 10 bases between. The CDR3 is made up of 15 amino acids. The CDR3 protein is CASSQRTATNYGYTF. The CDR3 bases are TGCGCCAGCAGCCAAAGGACAGCAACTAACTATGGCTACACCTTC.

This chain joins TRBV4-1 and TRBJ1-4, with D possibly matching TRBD1 (6 bases). V shed 1 base and J shed 6 bases, with 9 bases lying between them. This CDR3 region has 14 residues. CDR1 is MGHRA and CDR2 is YSYEKL in the germline V gene. The CDR3, as DNA: TGCGCCAGCAGCCAAGCACAGGGTGATGAAAAACTGTTTTTT. Its protein product is CASSQAQGDEKLFF.

This chain joins TRBV7-9 and TRBJ2-7; D is possibly TRBD1 (5 bases). With 3 bases removed from V and 5 bases from J, the gap between germline ends came to 17 bases. CDR1 is SEHNR and CDR2 is FQNEAQ in the germline V gene (reference sequence). There are 15 residues in the CDR3. The CDR3 here is CASSLWGRVRDEQYF. The DNA for the CDR3 is TGTGCCAGCAGCTTGTGGGGCAGGGTTAGGGACGAGCAGTACTTC.

The chain recombines TRBV5-1 with TRBJ2-1, with 14 positions matching TRBD2. Germline-derived CDR1 and CDR2 are SGHRS and YFSETQ. V trimming: 4 bases; J trimming: 6 bases; junction bases outside the gene matches: 3. The CDR3 consists of 15 residues. CDR3 residues: CASSAGLAGVNEQFF. CDR3 in DNA: TGCGCCAGCAGCGCGGGACTAGCGGGGGTCAATGAGCAGTTCTTC.

This rearrangement joins TRBV4-1 to TRBJ1-5, with TRBD1 matching 7 bases. Looked up from germline, CDR1 is MGHRA and CDR2 is YSYEKL. The CDR3 sequence is 15 residues long. V lost 4 bases and J lost 5; bases outside the gene matches: 8. The CDR3 DNA follows: TGCGCCAGCAGCCGCGGCACAGGGGTGCATCAGCCCCAGCATTTT. This gives the protein CASSRGTGVHQPQHF.

The rearrangement uses TRBV6-1 and TRBJ2-5, with TRBD1 matching 8 bases. Germline V gene data show CDR1 as MNHNS and CDR2 as SASEGT. The V and J ends lost 7 bases and 4 bases, in that order; junction bases with no gene match: 5. This CDR3 comprises 13 residues. The CDR3 region is CASKQGVGETQYF. As DNA, the CDR3 is TGTGCCAGCAAACAGGGGGTGGGAGAGACCCAGTACTTC.

The chain is built from TRBV5-1 and TRBJ1-6; D ambiguous. Trimming pared 4 bases from V and 7 bases from J, leaving 9 bases between. In germline, CDR1 is SGHRS, CDR2 YFSETQ. This CDR3 has 13 residues. The CDR3 DNA reads as TGCGCCAGCAGCCGCGGAAACAATTCACCCCTCCACTTT. Amino acid sequence: CASSRGNNSPLHF.

This chain links TRBV28 with TRBJ1-1; D not certain. The CDR3 has 13 amino acids. From germline, CDR1 is MDHEN and CDR2 SYDVKM. V lost 7 bases and J lost 1, with 10 bases in between. CDR3: CASTLSWNTEAFF. The DNA of the CDR3 is TGTGCCAGCACCCTTAGTTGGAACACTGAAGCTTTCTTT.

The chain uses TRBV18 and TRBJ2-1, with D possibly being TRBD2 (5 bases). This CDR3 contains 13 residues. Trimming removed 4 bases at V and 6 bases at J, with 10 bases between. Germline lookup yields CDR1 KGHSH and CDR2 LQKENI. The chain's CDR3 is CASSRGFGNEQFF. CDR3 DNA: TGTGCCAGCTCACGAGGGTTTGGCAATGAGCAGTTCTTC.

The chain is built from TRBV6-5 and TRBJ1-3; D is unresolved. CDR3 length: 11 residues. Germline V gives CDR1 MNHEY, CDR2 SVGAGI. V was pared by 2 bases and J by 8 bases, with 4 bases between. The DNA for the CDR3 is TGTGCCAGCAGTTACCTCCACACCATATATTTT. It yields the protein CASSYLHTIYF.